Sequencing of this T cell receptor beta chain was carried out in a study of shared clonotypes between healthy human individuals. Caucasian adults living in Nashville, Tennessee, provided all samples. Repertoires were generated with immunoSEQ multiplex PCR, while TCRdb's copy carries only in-frame clones and drops some. This table has over a million clones, about 98% appearing once. The CDR3 spans 14 residues. Germline V gene sequence: CDR1 MDHEN, CDR2 SYDVKM. J was trimmed by 6 bases and V by 7 bases; bases with no gene match: 6. This sequence was found in a man aged 25-45 years in good health. Sequenced sample: naive CD4+ T cells sorted from blood. Subset of the sample: CD45RA+ positively selected. The genes are TRBV28 and TRBJ2-7, with TRBD2 matching over 13 bases. The CDR3 protein is CASIRTSGRPEQYF. The CDR3 nucleotides read TGTGCCAGCATTCGGACTAGCGGGAGACCCGAGCAGTACTTC.